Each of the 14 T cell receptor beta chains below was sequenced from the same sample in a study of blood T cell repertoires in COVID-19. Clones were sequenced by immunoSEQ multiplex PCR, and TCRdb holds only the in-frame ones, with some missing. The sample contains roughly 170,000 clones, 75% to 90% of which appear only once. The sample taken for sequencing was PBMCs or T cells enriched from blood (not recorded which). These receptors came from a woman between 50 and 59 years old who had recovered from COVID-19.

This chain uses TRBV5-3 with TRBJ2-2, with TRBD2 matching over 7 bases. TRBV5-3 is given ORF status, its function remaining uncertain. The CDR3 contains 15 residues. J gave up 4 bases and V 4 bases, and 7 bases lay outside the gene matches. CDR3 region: CARSPTSERTGELFF. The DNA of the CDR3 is TGTGCCAGAAGCCCTACTAGCGAGCGCACCGGGGAGCTGTTTTTT.

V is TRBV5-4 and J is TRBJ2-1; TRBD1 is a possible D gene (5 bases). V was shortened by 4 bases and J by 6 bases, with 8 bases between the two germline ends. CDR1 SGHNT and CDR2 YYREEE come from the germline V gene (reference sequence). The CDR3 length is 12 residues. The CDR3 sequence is CASSPQGNEQFF. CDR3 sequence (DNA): TGTGCCAGCAGCCCCCAGGGCAATGAGCAGTTCTTC. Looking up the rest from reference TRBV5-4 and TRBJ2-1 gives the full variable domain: ETGVTQSPTHLIKTRGQQVTLRCSSQSGHNTVSWYQQALGQGPQFIFQYYREEENGRGNFPPRFSGLQFPNYSSELNVNALELDDSALYLCASSPQGNEQFFGPGTRLTVL.

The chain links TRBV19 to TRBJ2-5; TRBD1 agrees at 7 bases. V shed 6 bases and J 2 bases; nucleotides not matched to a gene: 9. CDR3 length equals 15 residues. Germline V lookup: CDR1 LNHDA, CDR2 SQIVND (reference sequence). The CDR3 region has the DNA TGTGCCAGTAGCCTAATACAGGGGATGCAAGAGACCCAGTACTTC. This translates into CASSLIQGMQETQYF.

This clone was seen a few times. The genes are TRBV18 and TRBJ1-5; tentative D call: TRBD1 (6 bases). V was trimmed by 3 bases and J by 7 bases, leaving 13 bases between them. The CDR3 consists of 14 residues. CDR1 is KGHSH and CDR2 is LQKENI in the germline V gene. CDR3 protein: CASSPRGQRQPQHF. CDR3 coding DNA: TGTGCCAGCTCACCCAGGGGTCAGCGGCAGCCCCAGCATTTT.

The CDR3 loop is CASSLGGGRQTAEAFF. CDR3 nucleotides: TGCGCCAGCAGCTTGGGTGGAGGTCGACAAACCGCTGAAGCTTTCTTT. The J gene is TRBJ1-1, the V gene TRBV5-1; no definite D call. The V gene lost 0 bases and the J gene lost 6 bases, with 18 bases spanning the gap. The CDR3 length is 16 residues. Germline CDR1 reads SGHRS; CDR2 reads YFSETQ. Together with reference TRBV5-1 and TRBJ1-1, the CDR3 gives the full variable domain: KAGVTQTPRYLIKTRGQQVTLSCSPISGHRSVSWYQQTPGQGLQFLFEYFSETQRNKGNFPGRFSGRQFSNSRSEMNVSTLELGDSALYLCASSLGGGRQTAEAFFGQGTRLTVV.

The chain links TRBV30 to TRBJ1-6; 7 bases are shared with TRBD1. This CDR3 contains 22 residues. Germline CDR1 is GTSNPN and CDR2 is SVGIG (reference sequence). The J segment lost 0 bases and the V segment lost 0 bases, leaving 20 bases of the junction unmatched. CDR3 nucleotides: TGTGCCTGGAGTGTCCTTGGACATTCTGGACAGGCCGCCAGCTCCTATAATTCACCCCTCCACTTT. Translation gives CAWSVLGHSGQAASSYNSPLHF.

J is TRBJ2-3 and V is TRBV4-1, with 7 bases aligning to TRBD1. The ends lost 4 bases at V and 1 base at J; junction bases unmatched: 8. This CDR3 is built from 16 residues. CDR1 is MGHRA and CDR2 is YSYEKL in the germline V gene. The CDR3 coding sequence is TGCGCCAGCAGCCGACAGGGACAGTTTCGCACAGATACGCAGTATTTT. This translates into CASSRQGQFRTDTQYF.

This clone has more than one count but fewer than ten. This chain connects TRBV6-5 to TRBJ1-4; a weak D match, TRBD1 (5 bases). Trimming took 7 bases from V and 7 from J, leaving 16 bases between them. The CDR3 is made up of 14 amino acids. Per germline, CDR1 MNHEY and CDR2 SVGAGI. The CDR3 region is CASKDQGWGEKLFF. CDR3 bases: TGTGCCAGCAAAGATCAGGGTTGGGGTGAAAAACTGTTTTTT.

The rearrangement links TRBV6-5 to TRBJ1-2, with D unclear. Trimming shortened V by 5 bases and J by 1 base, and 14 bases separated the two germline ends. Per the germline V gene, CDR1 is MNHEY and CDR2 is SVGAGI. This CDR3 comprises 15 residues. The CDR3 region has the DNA TGTGCCAGCAGTATAACAGTGAAATATAACTATGGCTACACCTTC. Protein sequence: CASSITVKYNYGYTF.

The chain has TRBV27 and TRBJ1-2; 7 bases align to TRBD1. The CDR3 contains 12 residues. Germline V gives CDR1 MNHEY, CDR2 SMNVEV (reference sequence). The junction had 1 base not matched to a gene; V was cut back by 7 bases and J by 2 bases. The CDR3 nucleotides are TGTGCCAGCAAACAGGGGAACTATGGCTACACCTTC. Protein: CASKQGNYGYTF.

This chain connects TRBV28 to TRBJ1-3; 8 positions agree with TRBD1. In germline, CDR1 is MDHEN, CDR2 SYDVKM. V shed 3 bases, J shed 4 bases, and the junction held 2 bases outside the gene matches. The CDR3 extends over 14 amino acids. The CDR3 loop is CASSLSGGGNTIYF. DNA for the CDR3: TGTGCCAGCAGTTTGTCAGGGGGCGGAAACACCATATATTTT.

CDR3 sequence: CASSPLLSRGETQYF. The CDR3 DNA is TGTGCCAGCAGCCCGCTCCTTAGCCGAGGCGAGACCCAGTACTTC. The rearrangement links TRBV6-5 to TRBJ2-5; no definite D call. The germline V gene has CDR1 MNHEY and CDR2 SVGAGI. The CDR3 runs 15 residues. Between the trimmed V and J ends, which lost 6 bases and 5 bases, there was a span of 19 bases.

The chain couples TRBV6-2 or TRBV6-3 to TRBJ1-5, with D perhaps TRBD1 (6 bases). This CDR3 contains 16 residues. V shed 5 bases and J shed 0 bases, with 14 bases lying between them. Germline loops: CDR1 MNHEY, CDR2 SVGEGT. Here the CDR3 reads CASSPRGTPSNQPQHF. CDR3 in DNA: TGTGCCAGCAGTCCGCGGGGGACACCTAGCAATCAGCCCCAGCATTTT.

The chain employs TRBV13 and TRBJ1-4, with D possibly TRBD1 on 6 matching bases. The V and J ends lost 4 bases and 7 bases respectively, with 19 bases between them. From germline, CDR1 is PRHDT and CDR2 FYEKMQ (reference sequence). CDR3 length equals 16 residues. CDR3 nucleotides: TGTGCCAGCAGCTCCGCCGAGGGGGAAATTGGTGAAAAACTGTTTTTT. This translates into CASSSAEGEIGEKLFF.